This TCR beta chain was profiled in a study of blood T cells in healthy people across ages. Primers used in a second PCR of roughly 7 to 12 cycles were a sample-barcoded 5' primer and a J-beta primer mix. Each CDR3 protein is one row after TCRdb ran MiXCR on the 5' RACE reads. Seen here are 700,000 to 1,000,000 distinct CDR3 sequences, roughly 44% observed once, and the top ten hold around 21%. Deletions cut 4 bases from V and 3 bases from J, with 12 bases between. The CDR3 consists of 13 residues. Germline-derived CDR1 and CDR2 are GTSNPN and SVGIG (reference sequence). The source of this sequence is a man aged 55 to 70 in good health. The V gene is TRBV30, the J gene TRBJ1-1, with D unclear. Input material: blood. The CDR3 region has the DNA TGTGCCTGGACCTCTCCGCCTCACACTGAAGCTTTCTTT. This encodes CAWTSPPHTEAFF.